This TCR beta chain comes out of a study of tumor-infiltrating lymphocytes in primary liver carcinoma. The study extracted blood RNA from unsorted whole blood and also extracted germline DNA. About this clonotype: One base away lies a much larger clone, so this may be a sequencing read error.

This CDR3 is 15 amino acids long. The germline V and J ends were trimmed by 5 bases and 2 bases, with 13 bases remaining between them. From about 0.45 ug total RNA, TCR beta cDNA was generated with a primer in the constant region. Sequencing libraries for TCR beta derived from three nested multiplex PCR rounds that used slightly modified ARM-PCR. PCR rounds one and two used TRBV1-TRBV30 forward primers with a C-beta reverse primer for around 9 cycles each. MiXCR, applied by TCRdb to the multiplex PCR reads, yields one record per CDR3 protein. Of 300,000 to 350,000 distinct CDR3 sequences in the sample, around 50% are singletons; the top ten hold 15% to 20%.

The TCR was taken from a woman aged 25-40 years with primary liver carcinoma and hepatitis B virus infection. V usage is TRBV12-3 or TRBV12-4 and J usage is TRBJ1-5; D unclear. Input material: peripheral blood. In DNA, the CDR3 is TGTGCCAGCAGTCTCTCCCTTTATGGCAATCAGCCCCAGCATTTT. It encodes CASSLSLYGNQPQHF.